This TCR beta chain derives from a study of blood T cell repertoires in COVID-19. Trimming removed 3 bases at V and 1 base at J, with 9 bases between. This CDR3 has 15 residues. Germline lookup yields CDR1 KGHSH and CDR2 LQKENI. Using immunoSEQ multiplex PCR, the repertoire was profiled, and TCRdb retains in-frame clones only, with some absent. The table shows about 95,000 clones, with approximately 91% occurring only once. This receptor was taken from a woman between 70 and 85 years old with acute or convalescent COVID-19. The genes are TRBV18 and TRBJ2-2; D may be TRBD1 (6 bases). Sequenced input: peripheral blood. The CDR3 coding sequence is TGTGCCAGCTCACCCCGGGACAAGAACACCGGGGAGCTGTTTTTT. Its translation: CASSPRDKNTGELFF. Together with reference TRBV18 and TRBJ2-2, the CDR3 gives the full variable domain: NAGVMQNPRHLVRRRGQEARLRCSPMKGHSHVYWYRQLPEEGLKFMVYLQKENIIDESGMPKERFSAEFPKEGPSILRIQQVVRGDSAAYFCASSPRDKNTGELFFGEGSRLTVL.